This TCR beta chain was retrieved from a study of early T cells in non-severe SARS-CoV-2 infection. TCRdb recomputed calls from the 5' RACE reads with MiXCR, one row per CDR3 protein. The sample includes over 35,000 distinct CDR3 sequences, 5% to 6.5% of them seen just once. Points on this clonotype: One end of the junction fails to match germline, which may point to a read error.

This sequence originates from an adult who was a healthcare worker with PCR-confirmed SARS-CoV-2 infection or an uninfected control (not recorded which). Sequenced material: whole blood, taken at baseline.

CDR3 in amino acids: CASSPSRRGVSF. The CDR3 DNA sequence: TGTGCCAGCAGTCCCTCCCGGAGGGGGGTGTCCTTC. This chain links TRBV12-3 or TRBV12-4 with TRBJ2-1; D may match TRBD1 or TRBD2 (6 bases each). The CDR3 has 12 residues.